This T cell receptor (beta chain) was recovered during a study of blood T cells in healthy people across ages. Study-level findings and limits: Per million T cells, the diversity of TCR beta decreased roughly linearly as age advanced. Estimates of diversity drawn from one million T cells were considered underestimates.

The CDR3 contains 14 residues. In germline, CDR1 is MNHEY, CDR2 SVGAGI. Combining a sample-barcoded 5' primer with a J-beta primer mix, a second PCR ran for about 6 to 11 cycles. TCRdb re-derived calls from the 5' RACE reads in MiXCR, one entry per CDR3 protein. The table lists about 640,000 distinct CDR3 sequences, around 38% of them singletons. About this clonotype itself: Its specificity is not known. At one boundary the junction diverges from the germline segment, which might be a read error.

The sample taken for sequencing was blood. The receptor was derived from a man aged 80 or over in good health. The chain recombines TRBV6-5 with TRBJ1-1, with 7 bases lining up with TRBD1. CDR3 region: CVSRNRQGGTEAFF. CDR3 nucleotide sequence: TGTGTCAGCAGAAATCGACAGGGAGGAACTGAAGCTTTCTTT.